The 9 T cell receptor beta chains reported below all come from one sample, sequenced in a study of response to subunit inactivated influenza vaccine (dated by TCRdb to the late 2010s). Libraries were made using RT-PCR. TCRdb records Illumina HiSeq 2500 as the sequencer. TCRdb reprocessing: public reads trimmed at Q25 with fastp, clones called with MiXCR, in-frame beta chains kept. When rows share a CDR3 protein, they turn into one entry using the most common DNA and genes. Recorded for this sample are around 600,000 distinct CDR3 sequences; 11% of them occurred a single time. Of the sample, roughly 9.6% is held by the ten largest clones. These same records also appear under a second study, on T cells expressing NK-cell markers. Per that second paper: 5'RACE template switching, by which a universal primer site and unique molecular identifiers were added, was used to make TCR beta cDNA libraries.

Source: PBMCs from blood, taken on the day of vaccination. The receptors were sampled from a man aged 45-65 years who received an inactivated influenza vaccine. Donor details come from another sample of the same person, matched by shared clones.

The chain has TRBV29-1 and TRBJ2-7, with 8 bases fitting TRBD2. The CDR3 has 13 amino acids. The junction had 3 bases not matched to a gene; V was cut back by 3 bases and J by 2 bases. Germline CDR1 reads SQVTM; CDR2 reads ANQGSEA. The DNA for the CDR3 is TGCAGCGTTGATCGGGAGGGGACCTACGAGCAGTACTTC. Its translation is CSVDREGTYEQYF.

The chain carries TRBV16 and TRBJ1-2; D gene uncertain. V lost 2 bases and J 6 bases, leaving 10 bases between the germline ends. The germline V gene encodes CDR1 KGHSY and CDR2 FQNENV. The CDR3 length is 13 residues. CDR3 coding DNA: TGTGCCAGCAGCCAACGGTTTGGGGATGGCTACACCTTC. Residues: CASSQRFGDGYTF. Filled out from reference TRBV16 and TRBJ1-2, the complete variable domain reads GEEVAQTPKHLVRGEGQKAKLYCAPIKGHSYVFWYQQVLKNEFKFLISFQNENVFDETGMPKERFSAKCLPNSPCSLEIQATKLEDSAVYFCASSQRFGDGYTFGSGTRLTVV.

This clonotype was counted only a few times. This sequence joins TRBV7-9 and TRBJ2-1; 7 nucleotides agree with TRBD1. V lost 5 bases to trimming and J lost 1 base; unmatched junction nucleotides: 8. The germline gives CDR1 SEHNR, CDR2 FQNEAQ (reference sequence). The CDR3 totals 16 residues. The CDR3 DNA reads TGTGCCAGCAGCGCATACGCAGGGGGTTCCTACAATGAGCAGTTCTTC. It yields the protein CASSAYAGGSYNEQFF.

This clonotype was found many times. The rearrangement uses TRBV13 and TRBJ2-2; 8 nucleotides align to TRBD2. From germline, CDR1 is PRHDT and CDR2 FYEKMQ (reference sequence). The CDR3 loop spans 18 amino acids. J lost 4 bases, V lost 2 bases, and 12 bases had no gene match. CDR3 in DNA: TGTGCCAGCAGCTTATTTTCGGGAGGGCCTGTCCTCACCGGGGAGCTGTTTTTT. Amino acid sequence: CASSLFSGGPVLTGELFF.

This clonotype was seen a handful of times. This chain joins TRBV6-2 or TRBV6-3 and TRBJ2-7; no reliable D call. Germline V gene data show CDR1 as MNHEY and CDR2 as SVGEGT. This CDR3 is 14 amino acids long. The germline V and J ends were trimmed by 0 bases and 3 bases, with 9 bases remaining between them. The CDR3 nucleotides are TGTGCCAGCAGTTACTCGGTCCAAATCTACGAGCAGTACTTC. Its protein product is CASSYSVQIYEQYF.

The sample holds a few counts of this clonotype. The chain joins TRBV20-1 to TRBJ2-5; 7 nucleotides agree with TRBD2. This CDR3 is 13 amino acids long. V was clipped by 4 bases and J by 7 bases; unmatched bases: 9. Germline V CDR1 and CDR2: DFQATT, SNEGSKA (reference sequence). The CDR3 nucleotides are TGCAGTGCTATTCCCAGACTAGCAGGGACCCAGTACTTC. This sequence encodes CSAIPRLAGTQYF.

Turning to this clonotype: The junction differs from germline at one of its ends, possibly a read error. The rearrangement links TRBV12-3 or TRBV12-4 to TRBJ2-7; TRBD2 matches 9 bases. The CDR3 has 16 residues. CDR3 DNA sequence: TGTGCCAGCAGCCAAGCCCCGGGACTAGCCTCCTCCGAGCAGTACTTC. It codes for CASSQAPGLASSEQYF.

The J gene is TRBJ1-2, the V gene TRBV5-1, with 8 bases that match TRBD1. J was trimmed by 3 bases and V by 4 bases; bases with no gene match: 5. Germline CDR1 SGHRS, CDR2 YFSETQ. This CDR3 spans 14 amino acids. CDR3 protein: CASSEGQGYYGYTF. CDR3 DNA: TGCGCCAGCAGCGAAGGACAGGGTTACTATGGCTACACCTTC. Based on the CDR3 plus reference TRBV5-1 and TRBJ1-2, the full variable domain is KAGVTQTPRYLIKTRGQQVTLSCSPISGHRSVSWYQQTPGQGLQFLFEYFSETQRNKGNFPGRFSGRQFSNSRSEMNVSTLELGDSALYLCASSEGQGYYGYTFGSGTRLTVV.

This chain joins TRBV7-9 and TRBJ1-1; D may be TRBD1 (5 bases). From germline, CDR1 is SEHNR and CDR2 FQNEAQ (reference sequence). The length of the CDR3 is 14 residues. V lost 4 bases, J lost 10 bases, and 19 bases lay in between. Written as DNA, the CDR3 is TGTGCCAGCAGCTCATCCCCCCCTACGGGGGGAGCTTTCTTT. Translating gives CASSSSPPTGGAFF.